This TCR beta chain was identified in a study of Graves' ophthalmopathy and Graves' hyperthyroidism. This clonotype was seen only a few times. Its specificity is not known. Study results and limitations: Discrimination between ophthalmopathy and stable hyperthyroidism by a 13-signature model showed 87.88% sensitivity and 70% to 82% specificity.

CDR3 regions of TCR beta were amplified from RNA transcripts. Second-round multiplex PCR came after a first-round RT-PCR that employed HTBI primers. TCRdb called the multiplex PCR reads again in MiXCR, with one record for every CDR3 protein. The sample holds some 240,000 distinct CDR3 sequences, roughly 50% seen once. The CDR3 runs to 13 residues. The V end lost 5 bases, the J end lost 4 bases, and 11 bases lay between the germline ends. The germline V gene has CDR1 SEHNR and CDR2 FQNEAQ (reference sequence). Sample: peripheral blood. The sequence was collected from an adult man with Graves' ophthalmopathy. V gene TRBV7-9 combines with J gene TRBJ1-1; D gene uncertain. The CDR3 is CASSPGLVTEAFF. The DNA for the CDR3 is TGTGCCAGCAGCCCAGGCTTAGTCACTGAAGCTTTCTTT.